This T cell receptor (beta chain) came from a study of cytotoxic CD8 clonotypes in ibrutinib-treated CLL. General observations from the study: Clonality grew at ibrutinib response; at progression, it decreased back toward baseline.

Libraries were prepared by immunoSEQ multiplex PCR; TCRdb keeps only in-frame clonotypes and omits some of them. The data show a few hundred thousand clones, around 66% seen once. The CDR3 is made up of 15 amino acids. CDR1 SGHDT and CDR2 YYEEEE come from the germline V gene. V lost 0 bases, J lost 9 bases, and 15 bases lay in between. As for this clone: Antigen specificity is unknown.

The rearrangement links TRBV5-6 to TRBJ2-2; D not certain. This TCR was sampled from a human donor with chronic lymphocytic leukemia. The specimen was PBMCs, collected after 36 months of ibrutinib treatment. The chain's CDR3 is CASSLEGTGSRELFF. The CDR3, as DNA: TGTGCCAGCAGCTTGGAGGGTACGGGTTCCCGGGAGCTGTTTTTT.